A single sample gave rise to the 13 T cell receptor beta chains below, sequenced in a study of blood T cell repertoires in COVID-19. This table comes from immunoSEQ multiplex PCR, and its TCRdb copy is limited to in-frame clones, with some not included. The data hold under 200,000 clones, with more than 75% observed a single time. Sample: peripheral blood. The receptors come from a man between 60 and 70 years old with COVID-19, enrolled during active disease.

The V call is TRBV2, the J call TRBJ2-5; 9 bases align to TRBD2. The V and J ends lost 4 bases and 5 bases, in that order; junction bases with no gene match: 8. This CDR3 spans 15 amino acids. Germline CDR1 SNHLY, CDR2 FYNNEI. The chain's CDR3 is CASSVGGGARETQYF. The DNA for the CDR3 is TGTGCCAGCAGTGTAGGCGGGGGGGCCCGGGAGACCCAGTACTTC.

This chain joins TRBV12-2 and TRBJ2-5; TRBD1 reflects the table's D call only, with no check against the DNA. TRBV12-2 is given as a pseudogene. CDR3 length equals 16 residues. CDR3 amino acids: CASRPRDRGGLETQYF. The CDR3 region has the DNA TGTGCAAGTCGCCCTAGGGACAGGGGAGGGTTAGAGACCCAGTACTTC.

V gene TRBV9 combines with J gene TRBJ1-1, with a possible D match to TRBD1 (5 bases). This CDR3 is built from 15 residues. Trimming pared 0 bases from V and 5 bases from J, leaving 14 bases between. The V gene's germline CDR1 is SGDLS and CDR2 YYNGEE. The CDR3 sequence is CASSVGSRVGTEAFF. For the CDR3, the DNA is TGTGCCAGCAGCGTAGGATCCAGGGTTGGGACTGAAGCTTTCTTT.

This sequence joins TRBV19 and TRBJ1-5; 9 nucleotides align to TRBD1. The CDR3 consists of 19 residues. The J segment lost 0 bases and the V segment lost 3 bases, leaving 12 bases of the junction unmatched. Germline V gene data show CDR1 as LNHDA and CDR2 as SQIVND (reference sequence). CDR3 nucleotide sequence: TGTGCCAGTAGTATTATCGGGACAGGGAATCTTTATAGCAATCAGCCCCAGCATTTT. Amino acid sequence: CASSIIGTGNLYSNQPQHF.

This chain connects TRBV24-1 to TRBJ2-2; a weak D match, TRBD2 (6 bases). Trimming pared 3 bases from V and 5 bases from J, leaving 15 bases between. Germline lookup yields CDR1 KGHDR and CDR2 SFDVKD. This CDR3 region has 16 residues. The DNA of the CDR3 is TGTGCCACCAGTGATCCCGGGGGAGTAAGAACCGGGGAGCTGTTTTTT. It yields the protein CATSDPGGVRTGELFF.

The chain has TRBV18 and TRBJ1-4; the match to TRBD1 covers 7 bases. The length of the CDR3 is 14 residues. V dropped 6 bases and J dropped 0; count of bases not matched to a gene: 1. Germline-derived CDR1 and CDR2 are KGHSH and LQKENI. The chain's CDR3 is CASSDRATNEKLFF. In nucleotides, the CDR3 is TGTGCCAGCTCCGACAGGGCAACTAATGAAAAACTGTTTTTT.

The chain carries TRBV7-8 and TRBJ2-1, with unresolved D. Germline loops: CDR1 SGHVS, CDR2 FQNEAQ. V lost 1 base and J lost 3, with 7 bases in between. This CDR3 has 14 residues. The CDR3: CASSLDGVYNEQFF. The DNA for the CDR3 is TGTGCCAGCAGCTTAGATGGAGTCTACAATGAGCAGTTCTTC.

This clone was recorded once. The chain links TRBV9 to TRBJ2-5, with D possibly matching TRBD1 (6 bases). Germline V CDR1 and CDR2: SGDLS, YYNGEE. This CDR3 is 14 amino acids long. V was clipped by 3 bases and J by 1 base, with 10 bases between them. CDR3 in amino acids: CASSATGTQETQYF. CDR3 in DNA: TGTGCCAGCAGCGCTACAGGGACCCAAGAGACCCAGTACTTC.

This sequence joins TRBV3-1 (or the pseudogene TRBV3-2) and TRBJ2-1, with unresolved D. V gave up 0 bases and J gave up 0 bases, with 9 bases separating them. The CDR3 spans 16 residues. CDR1 is LGHDT, CDR2 YNNKEL, per germline (reference sequence). The CDR3 coding sequence is TGTGCCAGCAGCCAAGAGGAGTACGTCTCCTACAATGAGCAGTTCTTC. Its protein is CASSQEEYVSYNEQFF.

The chain couples TRBV3-1 (or the pseudogene TRBV3-2) to TRBJ2-7; 11 bases fit TRBD2. The CDR3 loop spans 16 amino acids. Germline V gene lookup returns CDR1 LGHDT and CDR2 YNNKEL (reference sequence). V shed 4 bases and J 3 bases; nucleotides not matched to a gene: 8. In DNA form, the CDR3 reads TGTGCCAGCAGCCCGACCACGACTAGCGGGGACTACGAGCAGTACTTC. Its translation is CASSPTTTSGDYEQYF.

The chain links TRBV4-3 to TRBJ1-4; 8 nucleotides match TRBD1. V gave up 4 bases and J gave up 9 bases; unmatched junction bases: 7. This CDR3 comprises 14 residues. CDR1 is LGHNA and CDR2 is YSLEER in the germline V gene. CDR3 in amino acids: CASSLGQGGKKLFF. The CDR3, as DNA: TGCGCCAGCAGCCTCGGACAGGGAGGGAAAAAACTGTTTTTT.

V and J are TRBV9 and TRBJ1-3; 9 positions match TRBD1. V trimming: 1 base; J trimming: 0 bases; junction bases outside the gene matches: 5. Germline V gene lookup returns CDR1 SGDLS and CDR2 YYNGEE. CDR3 length: 17 amino acids. CDR3 residues: CASSVNGQGSSGNTIYF. The CDR3 bases are TGTGCCAGCAGCGTAAATGGACAGGGGAGCTCTGGAAACACCATATATTTT.

This chain connects TRBV19 to TRBJ1-5, with 7 bases that match TRBD1. V trimming: 7 bases; J trimming: 6 bases; junction bases outside the gene matches: 12. The germline V gene encodes CDR1 LNHDA and CDR2 SQIVND (reference sequence). The CDR3 extends over 15 amino acids. The CDR3, as DNA: TGTGCCAGTACCTCCGACAGGGCTTTGTTTCAGCCCCAGCATTTT. Translation gives CASTSDRALFQPQHF.